A selection of T cell receptor beta chains follows, all from one sample in a study of T cells in Graves' hyperthyroidism and ophthalmopathy. One entry per CDR3 protein results from TCRdb running MiXCR on the multiplex PCR reads. Here the sample spans hundreds of thousands of distinct CDR3 sequences, 35% to 40% being singletons. The sequencing sample was made of blood. The receptors were gathered from a man aged 18-30 years with Graves' hyperthyroidism. Each CDR3 is given with its conserved first and last residue. The D gene is left open where the match is weak. Clone size is stated in some rows and not others, as once, few, many or a class when expanded.

clone size,V gene,J gene,D gene,CDR3 DNA,CDR3 protein
NA,TRBV4-1,TRBJ2-5,NA,TGCGCCAGCAGCCAAGGCAAGGGCGGTCAAGAGACCCAGTACTTC,CASSQGKGGQETQYF
NA,TRBV2,TRBJ2-7,TRBD2,TGTGCCGCCCAGGGGCTAGCGGGCGAGCAGTACTTC,CAAQGLAGEQYF
many,TRBV10-3,TRBJ1-1,NA,TGTGCCATCAGTGAACTAGAAGGGGGAACTGAAGCTTTCTTT,CAISELEGGTEAFF
NA,TRBV7-2,TRBJ2-1,TRBD2,TGTGCCAGCAGCTGGATTAGCGGGGGGAGGAATGAGCAGTTCTTC,CASSWISGGRNEQFF
many,TRBV15,TRBJ1-4,NA,TGTGCCACCAGCTCACCTAACCGCAGGGAACTGTTTTTT,CATSSPNRRELFF
NA,TRBV15,TRBJ1-2,NA,TGTGCCACCAGCAGAGGCCCAGGGGATCGTGGCTACACCTTC,CATSRGPGDRGYTF
NA,TRBV10-3,TRBJ2-7,NA,TGTGCCATCAGTGAGTCGGGAGTCGCCGAGCAGTACTTC,CAISESGVAEQYF
NA,TRBV7-9,TRBJ1-1,NA,TGTGCCAGCAGCTTAGATATGAGGGAGAGCACTGAAGCTTTCTTT,CASSLDMRESTEAFF
NA,TRBV5-1,TRBJ1-1,NA,TGCGCCAGCAGCTTCGGCGACAGCTCTGAAGCTTTCTTT,CASSFGDSSEAFF
NA,TRBV10-3,TRBJ2-7,TRBD1,TGTGCCATACAGGGGGCGGGAGTCAGAGAGCAGTACTTC,CAIQGAGVREQYF
few,TRBV11-3,TRBJ1-6,NA,TGTGCCAGCAGCTACGACAGCGATAATTCACCCCTCCACTTT,CASSYDSDNSPLHF
few,TRBV12-3/TRBV12-4,TRBJ2-2,NA,TGTGCCAGCACTCCGAGGCCCCCGAACACCGGGGAGCTGTTTTTT,CASTPRPPNTGELFF
NA,TRBV4-1,TRBJ2-7,NA,TGCGCCAGCAGCCTGGGAAGCGCCTCTAATTCCGAGCAGTACTTC,CASSLGSASNSEQYF
few,TRBV6-2/TRBV6-3,TRBJ2-7,NA,TGTGCCAGCAGCCTTCGTGGGACTTTGTACGAGCAGTACTTC,CASSLRGTLYEQYF
NA,TRBV29-1,TRBJ1-1,NA,TGCAGCGTTGAGATGGTGCACACTGAAGCTTTCTTT,CSVEMVHTEAFF
many,TRBV15,TRBJ2-7,TRBD2,TGTGCCACCAGCAGAGAACCTGGGGGGGACTACGAGCAGTACTTC,CATSREPGGDYEQYF
few,TRBV20-1,TRBJ2-5,NA,TGCAGTGCTATGGGACATCTAAACCAAGAGACCCAGTACTTC,CSAMGHLNQETQYF
NA,TRBV24-1,TRBJ1-1,NA,TGTGCCACCAGTGATTCAGAACAGGGTTTCTTT,CATSDSEQGFF
few,TRBV29-1,TRBJ2-7,TRBD1,TGCAGCGTTGTAGGCTTCGGACAGGAGAGCTCCTACGAGCAGTACTTC,CSVVGFGQESSYEQYF
many,TRBV19,TRBJ1-5,NA,TGTGCCAGTAGTACCCGACAGGAAGATCCGCCCCAGCATTTT,CASSTRQEDPPQHF
few,TRBV10-3,TRBJ1-1,TRBD1,TGTGCCAGCAGTCAATACGGGACAGGGGCGAATGAAGCTTTCTTT,CASSQYGTGANEAFF
few,TRBV7-3,TRBJ2-7,TRBD2,TGTGCCAGCAGCAAAAATGGTCTAAGGTCTAGCGGGTCGACCTACGAGCAGTACTTC,CASSKNGLRSSGSTYEQYF
NA,TRBV4-1,TRBJ1-5,NA,TGCGCCAGCAGCCAAGATTTGACGGTCAACCAGCCCCAGCATTTT,CASSQDLTVNQPQHF
NA,TRBV7-9,TRBJ1-1,NA,TGTGCCAGCAGCCAAGATTCCAGGGGCCAAGCTTTCTTT,CASSQDSRGQAFF
many,TRBV20-1,TRBJ1-2,NA,TGCAGTGCCTCATTCCAGGGTTATGGCTACACCTTC,CSASFQGYGYTF
NA,TRBV6-5,TRBJ2-7,TRBD2,TGTGCCAGCAGTGATTTCAGCGGGAGGCCCTACGAGCAGTACTTC,CASSDFSGRPYEQYF
NA,TRBV4-2,TRBJ2-2,NA,TGTGCCAGCAGCCAATCCTCATACACCGGGGAGCTGTTTTTT,CASSQSSYTGELFF
many,TRBV7-2,TRBJ2-5,NA,TGTGCCAGCTCTTCGGGGGAAGAGACCCAGTACTTC,CASSSGEETQYF
many,TRBV29-1,TRBJ1-2,NA,TGCAGCGTTTGGGGGGATAGAATGCGTGGCTACACCTTC,CSVWGDRMRGYTF
many,TRBV7-9,TRBJ2-7,NA,TGTGCCAGCACCTATGGGGGATACGAGCAGTACTTC,CASTYGGYEQYF
NA,TRBV19,TRBJ2-7,NA,TGTGCCAGTTTTAAAGGCGGCCAGGGGGGCTCCTACGAGCAGTACTTC,CASFKGGQGGSYEQYF
NA,TRBV11-1,TRBJ1-6,TRBD1,TGTGCCAGCATCGGACAGGGTGGAAACTCACCCCTCCACTTT,CASIGQGGNSPLHF
NA,TRBV19,TRBJ1-1,NA,TGTGCCAGTAGTCAGGGGTCTGGGAGGGGTGAAGCTTTCTTT,CASSQGSGRGEAFF
many,TRBV15,TRBJ1-5,NA,TGTGCCACCAGCAGAGCCCCTCTCACATATCAGCATTTT,CATSRAPLTYQHF
NA,TRBV4-1,TRBJ2-7,TRBD1,TGCGCCAGCAGCCACCGACAGGGGAGTACCTACGAGCAGTACTTC,CASSHRQGSTYEQYF
many,TRBV11-3,TRBJ1-6,NA,TGTGCCAGCAGCTCGTGGGACGGAGATTCACCCCTCCACTTT,CASSSWDGDSPLHF
NA,TRBV13,TRBJ1-2,NA,TGTGCCAGCAGCCCCCGTGGGACCGAAGCTAACTATGGCTACACCTTC,CASSPRGTEANYGYTF
many,TRBV7-9,TRBJ1-2,NA,TGTGCCAGCAGCTTAGATTTAGACAGTCTTGGATATGGCTACACCTTC,CASSLDLDSLGYGYTF
NA,TRBV12-3/TRBV12-4,TRBJ2-7,NA,TGTGCCAGCAGTTTAGGTGCCCCGGGGGGCAAGCAGTACTTC,CASSLGAPGGKQYF
many,TRBV7-8,TRBJ2-5,TRBD1,TGTGCCAGCAGCTCAGGGGGCGGGACCCAGTACTTC,CASSSGGGTQYF
NA,TRBV24-1,TRBJ1-6,NA,TGTGCCACCAGTGATACGAATTCACCCCTCCACTTT,CATSDTNSPLHF
few,TRBV7-3,TRBJ2-6,NA,TGTGCCAGCAGCCCGGGGAGCGCTGGGGCCAACGTCCTGACTTTC,CASSPGSAGANVLTF